A selection of T cell receptor beta chains follows, all from one sample in a study of blood T cell repertoires in COVID-19. The method was immunoSEQ multiplex PCR; TCRdb's version includes in-frame clones alone and lacks a portion of them. The sample includes 250,000 to 300,000 clones, almost 90% of them seen just once. Sequences were obtained from peripheral blood. The receptors originated from a woman in her twenties or thirties with COVID-19, enrolled during active disease. The CDR3 runs from the conserved cysteine through the conserved F or W. Expanded clones are given a class, and other clones once, few, many or no size at all.

j_gene | abundance | v_gene | CDR3aa
TRBJ2-7 | few | TRBV6-5 | CASSSRDKLTYEQYF
TRBJ2-5 | NA | TRBV27 | CASSYRTGRETQYF
TRBJ1-2 | NA | TRBV29-1 | CSVGQGEGYTF
TRBJ2-7 | NA | TRBV2 | CASSDRGQYEQYF
TRBJ2-3 | NA | TRBV4-1 | CASSQEGGGASGGPDTQYF
TRBJ2-7 | NA | TRBV7-2 | CASSLDYFSYEQYF
TRBJ2-7 | NA | TRBV15 | CATSYRRLAGVDEQYF
TRBJ1-5 | NA | TRBV5-1 | CASSLATGSNQPQHF
TRBJ2-2 | NA | TRBV18 | CASSPYVAGASNGELFF
TRBJ2-2 | NA | TRBV4-1 | CASSQASGNTGELFF
TRBJ1-1 | NA | TRBV12-3/TRBV12-4 | CASSFSLNTEAFF
TRBJ2-5 | NA | TRBV18 | CASSSDFQETQYF
TRBJ1-2 | NA | TRBV5-1 | CASSLDRVGYTF
TRBJ2-1 | NA | TRBV5-1 | CASSPGTGPSSYNEQFF
TRBJ1-3 | NA | TRBV5-1 | CASSLGQSSGNTIYF
TRBJ1-5 | NA | TRBV30 | CAWADRANLLQPQHF
TRBJ1-2 | once | TRBV28 | CASSLLTDGYGYTF
TRBJ1-4 | NA | TRBV6-5 | CASRSGHRNEKLFF
TRBJ1-2 | NA | TRBV9 | CASSVGQGAGYGYTF
TRBJ2-5 | NA | TRBV19 | CASSSWDRGETQYF
TRBJ2-3 | NA | TRBV9 | CASSAGQDSTDTQYF
TRBJ2-1 | once | TRBV5-4 | CASSTGTDRGGEQFF
TRBJ1-5 | NA | TRBV18 | CASSPDSNSNQPQHF
TRBJ2-7 | NA | TRBV9 | CASSVKGDEQYF
TRBJ1-4 | once | TRBV7-9 | CASSPGWGLVNEKLFF
TRBJ2-3 | NA | TRBV2 | CASRAGETDTQYF
TRBJ1-2 | NA | TRBV27 | CASSLSLGTANYGYTF
TRBJ1-2 | NA | TRBV30 | CAWSRGQYYGYTF
TRBJ2-1 | NA | TRBV19 | CASSHQGGNVANEQFF
TRBJ1-3 | NA | TRBV29-1 | CSAKPNSGNTIYF
TRBJ2-7 | once | TRBV30 | CAWLHRGKEQYF
TRBJ2-3 | NA | TRBV2 | CASRATSGQNTQYF
TRBJ2-5 | NA | TRBV7-9 | CASSFTSGQETQYF
TRBJ1-1 | NA | TRBV5-1 | CASSLEADSQTFF
TRBJ1-4 | NA | TRBV7-9 | CASSLLTGGGEKLFF
TRBJ1-2 | NA | TRBV30 | CAWSRDRRDWGYTF
TRBJ2-1 | NA | TRBV7-6 | CASSYASGHSSYNEQFF
TRBJ2-7 | NA | TRBV2 | CASSDLEQGLPEQYF
TRBJ2-7 | NA | TRBV5-4 | CASSLSGRADGEQYF
TRBJ1-5 | NA | TRBV9 | CASSPGTFAQPQHF
TRBJ2-1 | NA | TRBV7-6 | CASSLRVEHNEQFF
TRBJ2-7 | NA | TRBV5-4 | CASSLDPAGGSEQYF
TRBJ2-1 | NA | TRBV24-1 | CATSDFRDNEQFF
TRBJ2-2 | NA | TRBV11-3 | CASSLVAQSGELFF
TRBJ2-7 | NA | TRBV5-1 | CASSLGDYGYEQYF
TRBJ2-5 | NA | TRBV29-1 | CSVGQLQETQYF
TRBJ2-5 | once | TRBV19 | CASSMSRGGETQYF
TRBJ1-4 | NA | TRBV25-1 | CASTNAGGASEKLFF
TRBJ2-7 | NA | TRBV6-5 | CASSYVRRGVEQYF